These 15 T cell receptor beta chains share one sample of origin, sequenced in a study of T cells after yellow fever vaccination (dated by TCRdb to about 2019). Taken with the paper, the label for treatment or condition translates to: live attenuated yellow fever vaccine strain. The library was generated by 5' RACE. Data came from an Illumina NovaSeq 6000. The public reads were reanalyzed by TCRdb: fastp trimming at Q25, MiXCR alignment, in-frame beta chains only. One record per CDR3 amino acid sequence lists the most common genes and DNA. The sample contains hundreds of thousands of distinct CDR3 sequences, less than 4.5% of them found a single time. Together, the top ten hold around 22% of the sample. Specimen: PBMCs, collected on the day of the yellow fever booster vaccination. These TCRs come from a man aged 18 to 29 who received the YFV17D yellow fever vaccine.

The chain joins TRBV24-1 to TRBJ2-2, with D hard to call. The CDR3 spans 12 residues. In germline, CDR1 is KGHDR, CDR2 SFDVKD. V lost 9 bases to trimming and J lost 6 bases, with 10 bases between them. This chain's CDR3 is CATLGSSGELFF. In DNA form, the CDR3 reads TGTGCCACCTTGGGTTCCTCCGGGGAGCTGTTTTTT.

This clonotype came up many times. The chain joins TRBV13 to TRBJ2-3; 7 bases fit TRBD1. The germline V gene has CDR1 PRHDT and CDR2 FYEKMQ (reference sequence). V dropped 1 base and J dropped 2; count of bases not matched to a gene: 6. This CDR3 contains 16 residues. The DNA of the CDR3 is TGTGCCAGCAGCTTAGTTGGGGACAGATACACAGATACGCAGTATTTT. Its translation: CASSLVGDRYTDTQYF.

At least ten counts were recorded for this clonotype. In DNA form, the CDR3 reads TGTGCCAGCGGACGGACCCAAGAGACCCAGTACTTC. It encodes CASGRTQETQYF. The J gene is TRBJ2-5, the V gene TRBV2; no clear D gene. The germline V gene encodes CDR1 SNHLY and CDR2 FYNNEI. Trimming pared 8 bases from V and 1 base from J, leaving 8 bases between. This CDR3 is 12 amino acids long.

This clonotype was observed a handful of times. V and J are TRBV20-1 and TRBJ1-5; D call uncertain. The CDR3 has 13 residues. The V and J ends lost 6 bases and 5 bases respectively, with 14 bases between them. CDR1 and CDR2 from the germline V gene are DFQATT and SNEGSKA (reference sequence). CDR3 nucleotide sequence: TGCAGTGCCTACAGAGGTTCAGATCAGCCCCAGCATTTT. Translating gives CSAYRGSDQPQHF.

This clonotype occurred many times. This chain joins TRBV6-5 and TRBJ1-6, with D possibly TRBD1 on 6 matching bases. Germline loops: CDR1 MNHEY, CDR2 SVGAGI. Trimming cost V 5 bases and J 10 bases, with 9 bases left between them. This CDR3 has 12 residues. CDR3 in DNA: TGTGCCAGCAGTACGGGGGGCTCACCCCTCCACTTT. It encodes CASSTGGSPLHF.

In its sample, this clonotype was seen a few times. The V and J genes are TRBV5-1 and TRBJ2-5; 10 bases fit TRBD2. V was clipped by 4 bases and J by 9 bases; unmatched bases: 12. Germline CDR1 and CDR2: SGHRS and YFSETQ. The CDR3 has 15 residues. Here the CDR3 DNA reads TGCGCCAGCAGCCCTACTAGCGGGGCCACTGGGGCCCAGTACTTC. Residues: CASSPTSGATGAQYF.

This clonotype was found a few times. The chain has TRBV11-2 and TRBJ1-5; D ambiguous. The CDR3 is 15 residues long. Per the germline V gene, CDR1 is SGHAT and CDR2 is FQNNGV. Trimming took off 0 bases at V and 3 bases at J, with 9 bases between the two ends. The CDR3 DNA follows: TGTGCCAGCAGCTTAGATTCGGAGGCCAATCAGCCCCAGCATTTT. Amino acids: CASSLDSEANQPQHF. Based on the CDR3 plus reference TRBV11-2 and TRBJ1-5, the full variable domain is EAGVAQSPRYKIIEKRQSVAFWCNPISGHATLYWYQQILGQGPKLLIQFQNNGVVDDSQLPKDRFSAERLKGVDSTLKIQPAKLEDSAVYLCASSLDSEANQPQHFGDGTRLSIL.

This clonotype came up many times. The chain employs TRBV7-6 and TRBJ2-7; the D call may be TRBD1 or TRBD2 (5 bases each). The V and J ends lost 5 bases and 2 bases respectively, with 13 bases between them. This CDR3 contains 14 residues. In germline, CDR1 is SGHVS, CDR2 FNYEAQ. CDR3 in DNA: TGTGCCAGCAGCAGACAGACCGGGACCTACGAGCAGTACTTC. This sequence encodes CASSRQTGTYEQYF. Full variable domain (rest looked up from reference TRBV7-6 and TRBJ2-7): GAGVSQSPRYKVTKRGQDVALRCDPISGHVSLYWYRQALGQGPEFLTYFNYEAQQDKSGLPNDRFSAERPEGSISTLTIQRTEQRDSAMYRCASSRQTGTYEQYFGPGTRLTVT.

This clonotype has at least ten counts. The genes are TRBV27 and TRBJ2-3; TRBD2 matches at 10 bases. The ends lost 6 bases at V and 6 bases at J; junction bases unmatched: 12. The CDR3 totals 16 residues. The germline CDR1 and CDR2 sequences are MNHEY and SMNVEV (reference sequence). The CDR3 sequence: CASSFTSGVPLDTQYF. Written as DNA, the CDR3 is TGTGCCAGCAGCTTCACTAGCGGGGTTCCGCTGGATACGCAGTATTTT.

This clonotype was detected once. The chain couples TRBV5-1 to TRBJ1-1; D not resolved. Per germline, CDR1 SGHRS and CDR2 YFSETQ. This CDR3 has 14 amino acids. Trimming cost V 0 bases and J 6 bases, with 12 bases left between them. CDR3 protein: CASSLVGGEPEAFF. CDR3 DNA sequence: TGCGCCAGCAGCTTGGTCGGCGGAGAACCTGAAGCTTTCTTT.

This clonotype was seen repeatedly, ten times or more. The chain links TRBV18 to TRBJ2-5; D tentatively reads TRBD1 or TRBD2 (5 bases each). V dropped 5 bases and J dropped 8 bases, with 18 bases sitting between them. The germline V gene has CDR1 KGHSH and CDR2 LQKENI. The CDR3 has 14 amino acids. The CDR3 sequence: CASSLPGPKETQYF. The CDR3 DNA follows: TGTGCCAGCTCATTACCGGGACCTAAGGAAACCCAGTACTTC.

This clonotype has a count of ten or more. The limits of the CDR3 on the DNA are not certain, so only TCRdb's listed CDR3 is given. The chain couples TRBV19 to TRBJ1-3. Per germline, CDR1 LNHDA and CDR2 SQIVND (reference sequence). The CDR3 is 15 amino acids long, termini counted. CDR3 loop: CARILSGFYGCTIYF.

The table lists this clonotype with many counts. The CDR3 nucleotides read TGCAGCGTTGCGGAGGGAGATACGCAGTATTTT. Residues: CSVAEGDTQYF. The chain combines TRBV29-1 with TRBJ2-3; D possibly corresponds to TRBD2 (6 bases). The germline V gene has CDR1 SQVTM and CDR2 ANQGSEA. V lost 4 bases to trimming and J lost 5 bases, with 7 bases between them. The CDR3 spans 11 residues.

For this clonotype: No conserved phenylalanine or tryptophan is present at the end of the CDR3, so a read error is the likely explanation. The chain combines TRBV7-2 with TRBJ1-2, with a tentative D call TRBD1 (5 bases). V gave up 1 base and J gave up 4 bases, with 13 bases separating them. The CDR3 contains 15 residues. Germline V gene data show CDR1 as SGHTA and CDR2 as FQGNSA. CDR3 sequence (DNA): TGTGCCAGCAGCTTAGACACAGGAAGCTTCTATGGCTACACCTCC. This sequence encodes CASSLDTGSFYGYTS.

The table lists this clonotype with a few counts. The CDR3: CAISDRGGREQYF. CDR3 nucleotides: TGTGCCATCAGTGATCGGGGGGGGCGCGAGCAGTACTTC. The chain employs TRBV10-3 and TRBJ2-7; 8 bases are a match to TRBD2. The germline CDR1 and CDR2 sequences are ENHRY and SYGVKD. The CDR3 covers 13 residues. Trimming cost V 3 bases and J 6 bases; bases outside gene matches: 4.